Presented here are 27 T cell receptor beta chains from one specimen sequenced in a study of pediatric ulcerative colitis. Clones were sequenced by immunoSEQ multiplex PCR, and TCRdb holds only the in-frame ones, with some missing. This table holds 65,000 or so clones, about nine tenths found once. Sample: blood. The receptors were gathered from a boy aged 5-17 years with severe ulcerative colitis.

V and J are TRBV11-1 and TRBJ1-2, with TRBD1 as a possible D gene (6 bases). V was clipped by 3 bases and J by 5 bases, with 10 bases between them. CDR1 and CDR2 from the germline V gene are SGHAT and FQDESV (reference sequence). The CDR3 contains 13 residues. The CDR3 loop is CASSLDSAYGYTF. In DNA form, the CDR3 reads TGTGCCAGCAGCTTGGACAGCGCATATGGCTACACCTTC.

The J gene is TRBJ2-7, the V gene TRBV7-8; TRBD2 is a possible D gene (5 bases). The CDR3 contains 13 residues. Germline CDR1 is SGHVS and CDR2 is FQNEAQ. Trimming left V 5 bases short and J 6 bases short, with 14 bases between. The CDR3 protein is CASSLYGEGEQYF. CDR3 in DNA: TGTGCCAGCAGCCTTTACGGTGAGGGCGAGCAGTACTTC.

The chain recombines TRBV29-1 with TRBJ2-1; 10 bases match TRBD2. Trimming cost V 5 bases and J 9 bases; bases outside gene matches: 7. CDR3 length equals 13 residues. Germline-derived CDR1 and CDR2 are SQVTM and ANQGSEA. This CDR3 reads CSVLAGGKVEQFF. CDR3 sequence (DNA): TGCAGCGTTTTAGCGGGAGGAAAGGTTGAGCAGTTCTTC.

The chain combines TRBV20-1 with TRBJ2-5, with no clear D. CDR1 is DFQATT, CDR2 SNEGSKA, per germline (reference sequence). V was shortened by 7 bases and J by 0 bases, with 6 bases between the two germline ends. The CDR3 has 11 amino acids. CDR3 sequence: CSGADQETQYF. CDR3 in DNA: TGCAGTGGGGCGGACCAAGAGACCCAGTACTTC.

Written as DNA, the CDR3 is TGTGCCAGCAGTTACGGACAGGGTAGAAATCAGCCCCAGCATTTT. Translation: CASSYGQGRNQPQHF. The V call is TRBV6-5, the J call TRBJ1-5; 8 bases agree with TRBD1. Germline V gene lookup returns CDR1 MNHEY and CDR2 SVGAGI. The trim removed 2 bases at V and 4 bases at J, leaving 4 bases unmatched. This CDR3 contains 15 residues.

The chain recombines TRBV6-1 with TRBJ1-4; 9 bases match TRBD1. CDR3 length equals 17 residues. Looked up from germline, CDR1 is MNHNS and CDR2 is SASEGT. The J segment lost 9 bases and the V segment lost 0 bases, leaving 11 bases of the junction unmatched. CDR3 residues: CASSEAYIEYRGQKLFF. The CDR3 nucleotides read TGTGCCAGCAGTGAAGCGTATATTGAGTACAGGGGGCAAAAACTGTTTTTT.

The chain has TRBV7-6 and TRBJ2-1; 15 nucleotides agree with TRBD2. The CDR3 has 15 amino acids. Losses at the gene ends were 5 bases for V and 6 bases for J; bases not matched to a gene: 2. Germline V gives CDR1 SGHVS, CDR2 FNYEAQ. The CDR3 bases are TGTGCCAGCAGCAAGGGACTAGCGGGAGGCAATGAGCAGTTCTTC. Its translation: CASSKGLAGGNEQFF.

The gene calls are TRBV27 and TRBJ2-3; possibly TRBD1 or TRBD2 for D (6 bases each). The germline CDR1 and CDR2 sequences are MNHEY and SMNVEV (reference sequence). Trimming cost V 3 bases and J 6 bases, with 16 bases left between them. The CDR3 is 15 residues long. As DNA, the CDR3 is TGTGCCAGCAGTTTTGAAACGGGGGCTGACGATACGCAGTATTTT. This codes for CASSFETGADDTQYF.

This chain joins TRBV15 and TRBJ2-7; TRBD1 matches at 8 bases. V lost 5 bases and J lost 3; bases outside the gene matches: 9. Per germline, CDR1 LNHNV and CDR2 YYDKDF (reference sequence). This CDR3 region has 15 residues. The CDR3 is CATSPGQGENYEQYF. In DNA form, the CDR3 reads TGTGCCACCAGCCCCGGACAGGGAGAAAACTACGAGCAGTACTTC.

This chain connects TRBV9 to TRBJ1-3, with D tentatively TRBD1 (6 bases). With 3 bases removed from V and 3 bases from J, the gap between germline ends came to 19 bases. The CDR3 runs to 17 residues. CDR1 is SGDLS and CDR2 is YYNGEE in the germline V gene. The CDR3 here is CASSETTTGPGGNTIYF. The CDR3 DNA reads TGTGCCAGCAGCGAAACCACAACAGGGCCGGGTGGAAACACCATATATTTT. The full variable domain, its missing parts supplied by reference TRBV9 and TRBJ1-3, is DSGVTQTPKHLITATGQRVTLRCSPRSGDLSVYWYQQSLDQGLQFLIQYYNGEERAKGNILERFSAQQFPDLHSELNLSSLELGDSALYFCASSETTTGPGGNTIYFGEGSWLTVV.

The genes are TRBV6-6 and TRBJ2-1, with a possible D match to TRBD2 (6 bases). V lost 0 bases to trimming and J lost 0 bases, with 6 bases between them. The germline gives CDR1 MNHNY, CDR2 SVGAGI (reference sequence). CDR3 length: 15 residues. CDR3 region: CASSYSGGSYNEQFF. The DNA of the CDR3 is TGTGCCAGCAGTTACTCGGGGGGCTCCTACAATGAGCAGTTCTTC.

J is TRBJ2-1 and V is TRBV19; 12 nucleotides line up with TRBD2. This CDR3 is 12 amino acids long. Germline trimming cut 8 bases from V and 7 bases from J; bases unmatched to any gene: 0. CDR1 is LNHDA, CDR2 SQIVND, per germline (reference sequence). The CDR3 here is CASGLAGNEQFF. For the CDR3, the DNA is TGTGCCAGTGGACTAGCGGGAAATGAGCAGTTCTTC.

The V call is TRBV28, the J call TRBJ1-5, with TRBD1 identical over 7 bases. With V trimmed by 3 bases and J by 3 bases, 14 bases remained unmatched. Germline loops: CDR1 MDHEN, CDR2 SYDVKM. This CDR3 region has 18 residues. As DNA, the CDR3 is TGTGCCAGCAGTTTTATGGGACAGTGGTCGACGACCAATCAGCCCCAGCATTTT. This translates into CASSFMGQWSTTNQPQHF. Drawing the rest from reference TRBV28 and TRBJ1-5, the complete variable domain is DVKVTQSSRYLVKRTGEKVFLECVQDMDHENMFWYRQDPGLGLRLIYFSYDVKMKEKGDIPEGYSVSREKKERFSLILESASTNQTSMYLCASSFMGQWSTTNQPQHFGDGTRLSIL.

This sequence joins TRBV29-1 and TRBJ2-3, with D possibly matching TRBD2 (6 bases). Germline loops: CDR1 SQVTM, CDR2 ANQGSEA. Between the trimmed V and J ends, which lost 7 bases and 0 bases, there was a span of 11 bases. The CDR3 length is 13 residues. The CDR3 DNA sequence: TGCAGCGCCGTAGCGGTAAGCACAGATACGCAGTATTTT. Its protein product is CSAVAVSTDTQYF.

The chain carries TRBV14 and TRBJ2-5; D is undetermined. Looked up from germline, CDR1 is SGHDN and CDR2 is FVKESK. The CDR3 runs to 13 residues. Trimming took 4 bases from V and 5 from J, leaving 11 bases between them. The CDR3 loop is CASSPRMWETQYF. DNA of the CDR3: TGTGCCAGCAGCCCCCGGATGTGGGAGACCCAGTACTTC. The complete variable domain, with remaining parts taken from reference TRBV14 and TRBJ2-5, reads EAGVTQFPSHSVIEKGQTVTLRCDPISGHDNLYWYRRVMGKEIKFLLHFVKESKQDESGMPNNRFLAERTGGTYSTLKVQPAELEDSGVYFCASSPRMWETQYFGPGTRLLVL.

V is TRBV5-4 and J is TRBJ2-2, with D possibly being TRBD2 (6 bases). Per germline, CDR1 SGHNT and CDR2 YYREEE (reference sequence). CDR3 length equals 16 residues. Between the trimmed V and J ends, which lost 0 bases and 2 bases, there was a span of 11 bases. The CDR3 region is CASSLGLGLNTGELFF. As DNA, the CDR3 is TGTGCCAGCAGCTTGGGTCTGGGACTCAACACCGGGGAGCTGTTTTTT.

V gene TRBV9 combines with J gene TRBJ1-1, with TRBD1 matching 10 bases. V lost 3 bases to trimming and J lost 3 bases; unmatched junction nucleotides: 2. Germline values: CDR1 SGDLS, CDR2 YYNGEE. CDR3 length equals 14 residues. The CDR3 is CASSEGTGDTEAFF. In DNA, the CDR3 is TGTGCCAGCAGCGAGGGGACAGGGGACACTGAAGCTTTCTTT.

This clone came up a few times. This chain links TRBV7-9 with TRBJ1-4; D is unclear. The CDR3 is 14 residues long. Trimming shortened V by 1 base and J by 2 bases, and 5 bases separated the two germline ends. CDR1 and CDR2 (germline): SEHNR, FQNEAQ (reference sequence). CDR3 region: CASSLVGTNEKLFF. The DNA of the CDR3 is TGTGCCAGCAGCTTAGTAGGGACTAATGAAAAACTGTTTTTT.

The rearrangement uses TRBV4-3 and TRBJ2-1; the match to TRBD1 covers 7 bases. Per germline, CDR1 LGHNA and CDR2 YSLEER. CDR3 length: 15 amino acids. V was clipped by 0 bases and J by 6 bases; unmatched bases: 5. CDR3 region: CASSQEQGQGNEQFF. The CDR3 DNA sequence: TGCGCCAGCAGCCAAGAACAGGGGCAAGGCAATGAGCAGTTCTTC.

The rearrangement uses TRBV5-6 and TRBJ2-5, with 7 bases fitting TRBD1. This CDR3 region has 12 residues. The germline gives CDR1 SGHDT, CDR2 YYEEEE. With 0 bases clipped from V and 7 bases from J, the junction kept 0 bases outside the gene matches. CDR3 sequence reads: CASSLGTGTQYF. In nucleotides, the CDR3 is TGTGCCAGCAGCTTGGGGACAGGGACCCAGTACTTC.

The CDR3, as DNA: TGTGCCAGTAGTATGCTCCAGGGAACAGATACGCAGTATTTT. Translated: CASSMLQGTDTQYF. The genes are TRBV19 and TRBJ2-3; a possible D gene is TRBD1 (5 bases). The germline V gene encodes CDR1 LNHDA and CDR2 SQIVND (reference sequence). The CDR3 runs 14 residues. V lost 3 bases and J lost 3, with 10 bases in between.

The chain has TRBV5-1 and TRBJ2-6; D is unresolved. There are 15 residues in the CDR3. The germline V and J ends were trimmed by 4 bases and 11 bases, with 19 bases remaining between them. Germline values: CDR1 SGHRS, CDR2 YFSETQ. CDR3 nucleotides: TGCGCCAGCAGCCCGCCGGTGGGCCCTCCTGACGTCCTGACTTTC. Translation gives CASSPPVGPPDVLTF.

The V gene is TRBV2, the J gene TRBJ2-7; a weak D match, TRBD2 (5 bases). V was cut by 7 bases and J by 4 bases, with 14 bases left in between. CDR1 is SNHLY, CDR2 FYNNEI, per germline. This CDR3 has 13 amino acids. The CDR3 coding sequence is TGTGCCAGCACTCGAGGGCTGGGATACGAGCAGTACTTC. This gives the protein CASTRGLGYEQYF. Filled out from reference TRBV2 and TRBJ2-7, the complete variable domain reads EPEVTQTPSHQVTQMGQEVILRCVPISNHLYFYWYRQILGQKVEFLVSFYNNEISEKSEIFDDQFSVERPDGSNFTLKIRSTKLEDSAMYFCASTRGLGYEQYFGPGTRLTVT.

V and J are TRBV4-3 and TRBJ1-5; possible D gene TRBD1, 5 bases. V was shortened by 0 bases and J by 5 bases, with 8 bases between the two germline ends. Germline CDR1 and CDR2: LGHNA and YSLEER. The CDR3 spans 14 residues. The CDR3 spells CASSQDRGDQPQHF. The CDR3 nucleotides are TGCGCCAGCAGCCAAGATCGGGGGGATCAGCCCCAGCATTTT.

The V gene is TRBV27, the J gene TRBJ2-7; TRBD2 aligns across 10 bases. V was pared by 5 bases and J by 5 bases, with 6 bases of the junction left unmatched. The CDR3 extends over 14 amino acids. Germline V lookup: CDR1 MNHEY, CDR2 SMNVEV (reference sequence). The CDR3 DNA follows: TGTGCCAGCAGTCGACGACTAGCGGGCCACGAGCAGTACTTC. It is translated as CASSRRLAGHEQYF.

This CDR3 reads CASSPQGEQYF. The CDR3 nucleotides are TGTGCCAGCTCACCACAGGGCGAGCAGTACTTC. V gene TRBV18 combines with J gene TRBJ2-7; no reliable D call. Looked up from germline, CDR1 is KGHSH and CDR2 is LQKENI. The CDR3 runs to 11 residues. V was clipped by 1 base and J by 6 bases, with 4 bases between them.

The chain joins TRBV19 to TRBJ2-2; D is possibly TRBD1 (5 bases). The CDR3 runs 16 residues. Germline lookup yields CDR1 LNHDA and CDR2 SQIVND (reference sequence). V was trimmed by 5 bases and J by 4 bases, leaving 17 bases between them. The CDR3: CASSPLGERSTGELFF. The CDR3 DNA follows: TGTGCCAGTAGTCCCCTAGGGGAACGTTCCACCGGGGAGCTGTTTTTT.